A single sample is the source of the 7 T cell receptor beta chains below, sequenced in a study of monozygotic twins with inflammatory bowel disease. After re-calling the 5' RACE reads, TCRdb lists one entry per CDR3 protein, DNA absent. The sample totals a few hundred thousand distinct CDR3 sequences. The sequenced sample was blood. The receptors derive from a human donor with ulcerative colitis or Crohn's disease, or a healthy co-twin of an affected twin (not recorded which).

The rearrangement joins TRBV10-2 to TRBJ1-2. Per germline, CDR1 WSHSY and CDR2 SAAADI. The CDR3 contains 14 residues. CDR3 amino acids: CASSGRVAYYGYTF.

The V gene is TRBV7-8, the J gene TRBJ1-2; lacking DNA, the TRBD1 call made by TCRdb goes unchecked. The CDR3 runs to 15 residues. Germline CDR1 is SGHVS and CDR2 is FQNEAQ. CDR3 protein: CASSLQGAIPYGYTF.

This chain links TRBV7-2 with TRBJ2-7; with no DNA, the TCRdb D assignment of TRBD1 cannot be verified. Looked up from germline, CDR1 is SGHTA and CDR2 is FQGNSA. The CDR3 covers 14 residues. The CDR3 reads CASSFRLTGSEQYF.

The rearrangement links TRBV25-1 to TRBJ2-1; as DNA is missing, the TRBD2 call by TCRdb cannot be tested. Germline values: CDR1 MGHDK, CDR2 SYGVNS. The CDR3 spans 15 residues. Here the CDR3 reads CASSDWRGDFNEQFF. The full variable domain, its missing parts supplied by reference TRBV25-1 and TRBJ2-1, is EADIYQTPRYLVIGTGKKITLECSQTMGHDKMYWYQQDPGMELHLIHYSYGVNSTEKGDLSSESTVSRIRTEHFPLTLESARPSHTSQYLCASSDWRGDFNEQFFGPGTRLTVL.

This chain joins TRBV27 and TRBJ2-3; TCRdb lists TRBD1, though no DNA is available to test this call. Per the germline V gene, CDR1 is MNHEY and CDR2 is SMNVEV (reference sequence). The CDR3 extends over 15 amino acids. The CDR3 here is CASSWGGLGPDTQYF.

This chain joins TRBV20-1 and TRBJ1-1. The V gene's germline CDR1 is DFQATT and CDR2 SNEGSKA (reference sequence). CDR3 size: 12 residues. CDR3 protein: CSASYRNTEAFF.

The rearrangement uses TRBV7-2 and TRBJ1-2. The CDR3 length is 14 residues. Germline CDR1 and CDR2: SGHTA and FQGNSA. The CDR3 is CASSLSHGGSGYTF.